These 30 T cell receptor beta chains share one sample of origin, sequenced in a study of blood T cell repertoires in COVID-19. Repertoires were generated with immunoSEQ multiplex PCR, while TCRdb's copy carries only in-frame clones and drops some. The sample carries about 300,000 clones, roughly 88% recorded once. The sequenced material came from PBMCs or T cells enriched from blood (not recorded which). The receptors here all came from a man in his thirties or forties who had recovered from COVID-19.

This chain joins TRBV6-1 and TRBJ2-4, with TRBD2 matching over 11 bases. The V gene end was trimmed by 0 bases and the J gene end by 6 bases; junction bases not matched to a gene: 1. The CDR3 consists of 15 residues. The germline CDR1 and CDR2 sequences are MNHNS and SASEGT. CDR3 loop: CASSEASGGANIQYF. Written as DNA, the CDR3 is TGTGCCAGCAGTGAAGCTAGCGGGGGGGCAAACATTCAGTACTTC.

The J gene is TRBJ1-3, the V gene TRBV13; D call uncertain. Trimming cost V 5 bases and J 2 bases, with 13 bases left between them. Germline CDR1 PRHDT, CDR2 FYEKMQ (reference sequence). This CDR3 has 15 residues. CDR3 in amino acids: CASSSTGFPGNTIYF. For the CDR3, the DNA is TGTGCCAGCAGCAGCACCGGGTTCCCTGGAAACACCATATATTTT.

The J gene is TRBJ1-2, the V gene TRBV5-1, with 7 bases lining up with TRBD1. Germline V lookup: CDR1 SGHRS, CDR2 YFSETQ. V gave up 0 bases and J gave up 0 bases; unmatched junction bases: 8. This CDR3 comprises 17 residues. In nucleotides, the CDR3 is TGCGCCAGCAGCTTGGCAGGGGGATACAGAGCTAACTATGGCTACACCTTC. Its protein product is CASSLAGGYRANYGYTF.

CDR3 coding DNA: TGCGCCAGCAGTCTGGGACAGGGATCTTCGGAGCAGTTCTTC. Translated, it gives CASSLGQGSSEQFF. The chain employs TRBV5-1 and TRBJ2-1; 9 bases fit TRBD1. The germline gives CDR1 SGHRS, CDR2 YFSETQ. The ends lost 5 bases at V and 10 bases at J; junction bases unmatched: 10. CDR3 length equals 14 residues.

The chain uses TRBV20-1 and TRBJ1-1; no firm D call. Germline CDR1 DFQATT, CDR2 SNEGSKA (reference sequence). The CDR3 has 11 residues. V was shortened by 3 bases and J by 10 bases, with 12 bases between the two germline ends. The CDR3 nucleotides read TGCAGTGCTAGCTCGGGTATCGGAGCTTTCTTT. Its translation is CSASSGIGAFF.

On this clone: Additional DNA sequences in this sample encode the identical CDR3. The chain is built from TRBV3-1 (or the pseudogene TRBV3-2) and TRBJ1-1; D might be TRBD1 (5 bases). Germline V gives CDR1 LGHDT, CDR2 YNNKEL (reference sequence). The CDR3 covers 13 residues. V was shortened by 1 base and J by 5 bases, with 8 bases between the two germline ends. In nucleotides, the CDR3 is TGTGCCAGCAGCCAAGCTGGGGGGACTGAAGCTTTCTTT. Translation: CASSQAGGTEAFF.

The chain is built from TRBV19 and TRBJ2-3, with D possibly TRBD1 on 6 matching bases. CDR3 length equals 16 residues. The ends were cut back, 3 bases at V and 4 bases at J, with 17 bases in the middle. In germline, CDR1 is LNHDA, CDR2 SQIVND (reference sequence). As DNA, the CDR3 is TGTGCCAGTAGTATTCAGGGGACGCCGAACGCAGATACGCAGTATTTT. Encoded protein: CASSIQGTPNADTQYF. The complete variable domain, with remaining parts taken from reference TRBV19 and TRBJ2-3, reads DGGITQSPKYLFRKEGQNVTLSCEQNLNHDAMYWYRQDPGQGLRLIYYSQIVNDFQKGDIAEGYSVSREKKESFPLTVTSAQKNPTAFYLCASSIQGTPNADTQYFGPGTRLTVL.

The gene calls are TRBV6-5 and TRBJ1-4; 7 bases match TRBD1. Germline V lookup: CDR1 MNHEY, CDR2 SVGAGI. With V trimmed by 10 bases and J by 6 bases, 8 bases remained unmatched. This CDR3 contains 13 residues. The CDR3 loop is CATTGTVDEKLFF. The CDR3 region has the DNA TGTGCCACGACCGGGACAGTGGATGAAAAACTGTTTTTT.

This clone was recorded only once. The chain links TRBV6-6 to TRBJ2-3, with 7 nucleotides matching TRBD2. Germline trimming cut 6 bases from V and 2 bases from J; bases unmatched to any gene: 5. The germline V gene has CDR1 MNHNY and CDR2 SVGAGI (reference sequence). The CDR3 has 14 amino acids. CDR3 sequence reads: CASSLSGVTDTQYF. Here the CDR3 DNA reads TGTGCCAGCAGCCTCAGCGGGGTCACAGATACGCAGTATTTT.

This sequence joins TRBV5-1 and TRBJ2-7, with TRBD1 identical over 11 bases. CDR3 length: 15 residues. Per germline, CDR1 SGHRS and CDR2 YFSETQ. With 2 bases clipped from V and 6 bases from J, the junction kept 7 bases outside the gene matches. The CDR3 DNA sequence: TGCGCCAGCAGCTTCGGACAGGGGGCCTCCGGCGAGCAGTACTTC. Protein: CASSFGQGASGEQYF.

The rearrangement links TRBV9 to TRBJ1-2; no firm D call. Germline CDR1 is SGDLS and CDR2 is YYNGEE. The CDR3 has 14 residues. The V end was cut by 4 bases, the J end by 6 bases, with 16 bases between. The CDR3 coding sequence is TGTGCCAGCAGCCGGCAGGAGGGCCTACATGGCTACACCTTC. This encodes CASSRQEGLHGYTF.

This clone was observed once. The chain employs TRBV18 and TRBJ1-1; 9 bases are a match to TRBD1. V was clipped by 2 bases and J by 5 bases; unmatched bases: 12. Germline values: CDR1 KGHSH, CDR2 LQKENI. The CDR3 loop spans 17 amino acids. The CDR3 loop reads CASSPTFLTGGGTEAFF. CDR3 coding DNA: TGTGCCAGCTCACCAACTTTTTTGACAGGGGGAGGGACTGAAGCTTTCTTT. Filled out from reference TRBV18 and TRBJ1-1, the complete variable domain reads NAGVMQNPRHLVRRRGQEARLRCSPMKGHSHVYWYRQLPEEGLKFMVYLQKENIIDESGMPKERFSAEFPKEGPSILRIQQVVRGDSAAYFCASSPTFLTGGGTEAFFGQGTRLTVV.

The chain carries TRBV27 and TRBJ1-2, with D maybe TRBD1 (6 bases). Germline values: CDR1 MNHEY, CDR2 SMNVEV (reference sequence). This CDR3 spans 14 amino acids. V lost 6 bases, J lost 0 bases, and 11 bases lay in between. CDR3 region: CASREDSSNYGYTF. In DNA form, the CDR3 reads TGTGCCAGCAGAGAGGACAGTTCTAACTATGGCTACACCTTC.

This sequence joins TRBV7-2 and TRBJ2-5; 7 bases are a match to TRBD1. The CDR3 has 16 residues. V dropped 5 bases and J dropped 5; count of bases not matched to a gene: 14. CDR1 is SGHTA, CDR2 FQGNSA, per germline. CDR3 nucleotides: TGTGCCAGCAGCCCAGGGGGTAGTGGGGAAGGGGAGACCCAGTACTTC. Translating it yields CASSPGGSGEGETQYF. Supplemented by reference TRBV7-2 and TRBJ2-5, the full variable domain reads GAGVSQSPSNKVTEKGKDVELRCDPISGHTALYWYRQSLGQGLEFLIYFQGNSAPDKSGLPSDRFSAERTGGSVSTLTIQRTQQEDSAVYLCASSPGGSGEGETQYFGPGTRLLVL.

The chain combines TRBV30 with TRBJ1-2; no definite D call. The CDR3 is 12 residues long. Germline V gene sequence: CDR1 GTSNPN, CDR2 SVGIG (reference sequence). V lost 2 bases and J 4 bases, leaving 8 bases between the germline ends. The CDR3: CAWSPGGYGYTF. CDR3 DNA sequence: TGTGCCTGGAGTCCGGGTGGCTATGGCTACACCTTC.

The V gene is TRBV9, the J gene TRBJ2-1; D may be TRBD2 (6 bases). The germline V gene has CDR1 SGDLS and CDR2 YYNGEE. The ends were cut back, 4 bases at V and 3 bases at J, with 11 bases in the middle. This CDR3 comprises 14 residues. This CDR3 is CASSKTSNYNEQFF. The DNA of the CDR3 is TGTGCCAGCAGCAAGACTAGTAACTACAATGAGCAGTTCTTC.

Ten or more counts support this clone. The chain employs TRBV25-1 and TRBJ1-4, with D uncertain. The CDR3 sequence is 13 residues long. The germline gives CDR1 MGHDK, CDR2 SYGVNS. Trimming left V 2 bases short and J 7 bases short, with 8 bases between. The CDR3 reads CASSEGRTEKLFF. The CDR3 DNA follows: TGTGCCAGCAGTGAAGGGAGAACTGAAAAACTGTTTTTT. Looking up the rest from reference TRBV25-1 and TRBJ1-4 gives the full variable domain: EADIYQTPRYLVIGTGKKITLECSQTMGHDKMYWYQQDPGMELHLIHYSYGVNSTEKGDLSSESTVSRIRTEHFPLTLESARPSHTSQYLCASSEGRTEKLFFGSGTQLSVL.

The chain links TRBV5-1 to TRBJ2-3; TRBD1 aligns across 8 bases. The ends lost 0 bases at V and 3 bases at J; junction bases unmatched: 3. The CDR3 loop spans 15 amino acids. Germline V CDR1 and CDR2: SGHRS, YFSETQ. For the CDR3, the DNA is TGCGCCAGCAGCTTGGGGCAGGGGGCAACAGATACGCAGTATTTT. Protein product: CASSLGQGATDTQYF.

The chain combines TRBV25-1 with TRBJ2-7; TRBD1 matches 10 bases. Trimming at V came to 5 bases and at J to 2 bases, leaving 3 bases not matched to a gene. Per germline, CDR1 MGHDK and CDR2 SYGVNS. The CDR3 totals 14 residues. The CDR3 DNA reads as TGTGCCAGCAGTCGGGGACAGGGGACCTACGAGCAGTACTTC. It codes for CASSRGQGTYEQYF.

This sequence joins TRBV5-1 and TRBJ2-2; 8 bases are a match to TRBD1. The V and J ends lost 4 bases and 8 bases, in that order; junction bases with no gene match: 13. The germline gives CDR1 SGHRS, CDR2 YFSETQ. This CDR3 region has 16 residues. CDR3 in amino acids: CASSRRQGKGVGELFF. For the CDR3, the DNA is TGCGCCAGCAGCAGACGACAGGGGAAAGGGGTTGGGGAGCTGTTTTTT.

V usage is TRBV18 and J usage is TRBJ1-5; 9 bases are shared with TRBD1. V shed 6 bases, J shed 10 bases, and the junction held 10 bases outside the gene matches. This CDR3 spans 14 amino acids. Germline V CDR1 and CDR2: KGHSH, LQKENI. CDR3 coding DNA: TGTGCCAGCTCGACACAGGGGGCGAGGAATCCCCAGCATTTT. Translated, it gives CASSTQGARNPQHF.

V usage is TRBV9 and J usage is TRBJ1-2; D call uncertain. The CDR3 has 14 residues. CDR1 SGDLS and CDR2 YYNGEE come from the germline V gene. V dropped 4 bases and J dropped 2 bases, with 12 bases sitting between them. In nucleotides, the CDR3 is TGTGCCAGCAGCTCCTCGACGGAGAACTATGGCTACACCTTC. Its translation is CASSSSTENYGYTF.

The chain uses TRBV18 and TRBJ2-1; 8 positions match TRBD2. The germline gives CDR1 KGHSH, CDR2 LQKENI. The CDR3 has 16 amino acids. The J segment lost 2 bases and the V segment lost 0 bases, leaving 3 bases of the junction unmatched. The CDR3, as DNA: TGTGCCAGCTCACCACCGGGACTAGGGGCCTACAATGAGCAGTTCTTC. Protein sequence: CASSPPGLGAYNEQFF. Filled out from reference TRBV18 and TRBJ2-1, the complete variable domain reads NAGVMQNPRHLVRRRGQEARLRCSPMKGHSHVYWYRQLPEEGLKFMVYLQKENIIDESGMPKERFSAEFPKEGPSILRIQQVVRGDSAAYFCASSPPGLGAYNEQFFGPGTRLTVL.

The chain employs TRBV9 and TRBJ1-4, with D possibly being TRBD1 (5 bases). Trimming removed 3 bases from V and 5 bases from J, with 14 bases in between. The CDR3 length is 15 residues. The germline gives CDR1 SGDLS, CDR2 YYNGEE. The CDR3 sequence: CASSAADSRNEKLFF. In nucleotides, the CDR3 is TGTGCCAGCAGCGCAGCTGACAGTAGGAATGAAAAACTGTTTTTT. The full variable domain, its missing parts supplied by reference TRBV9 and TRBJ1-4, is DSGVTQTPKHLITATGQRVTLRCSPRSGDLSVYWYQQSLDQGLQFLIQYYNGEERAKGNILERFSAQQFPDLHSELNLSSLELGDSALYFCASSAADSRNEKLFFGSGTQLSVL.

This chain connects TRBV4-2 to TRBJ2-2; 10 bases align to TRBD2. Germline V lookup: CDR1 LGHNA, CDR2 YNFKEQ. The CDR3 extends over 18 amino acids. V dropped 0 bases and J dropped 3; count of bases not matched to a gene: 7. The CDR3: CASSQDRVTSGHTGELFF. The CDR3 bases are TGTGCCAGCAGCCAAGATCGGGTGACTAGCGGGCACACCGGGGAGCTGTTTTTT.

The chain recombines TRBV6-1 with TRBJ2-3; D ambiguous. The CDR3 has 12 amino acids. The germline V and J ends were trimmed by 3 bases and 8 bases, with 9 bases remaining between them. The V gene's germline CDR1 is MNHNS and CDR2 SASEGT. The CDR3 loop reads CASSESAVTQYF. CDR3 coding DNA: TGTGCCAGCAGTGAGTCGGCGGTTACGCAGTATTTT.

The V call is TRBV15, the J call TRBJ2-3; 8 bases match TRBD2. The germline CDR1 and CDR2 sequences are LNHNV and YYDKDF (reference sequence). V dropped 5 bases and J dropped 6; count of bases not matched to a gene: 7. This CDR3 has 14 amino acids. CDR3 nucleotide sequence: TGTGCCACCAGCGGAGCGGGGGACCAGGATACGCAGTATTTT. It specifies CATSGAGDQDTQYF.

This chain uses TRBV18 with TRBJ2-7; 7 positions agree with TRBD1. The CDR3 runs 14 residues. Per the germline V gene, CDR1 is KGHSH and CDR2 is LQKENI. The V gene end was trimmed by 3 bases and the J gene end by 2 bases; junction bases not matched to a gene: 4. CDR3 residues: CASSPWDRAYEQYF. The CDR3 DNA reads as TGTGCCAGCTCACCGTGGGACAGAGCCTACGAGCAGTACTTC. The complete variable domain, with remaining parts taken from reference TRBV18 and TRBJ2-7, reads NAGVMQNPRHLVRRRGQEARLRCSPMKGHSHVYWYRQLPEEGLKFMVYLQKENIIDESGMPKERFSAEFPKEGPSILRIQQVVRGDSAAYFCASSPWDRAYEQYFGPGTRLTVT.

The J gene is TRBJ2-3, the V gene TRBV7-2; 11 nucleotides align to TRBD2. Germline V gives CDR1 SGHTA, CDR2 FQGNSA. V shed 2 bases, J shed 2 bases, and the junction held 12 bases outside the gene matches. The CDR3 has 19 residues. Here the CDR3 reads CASSLLLAGVPVVTDTQYF. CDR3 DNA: TGTGCCAGCAGCTTATTACTAGCGGGGGTCCCCGTAGTCACAGATACGCAGTATTTT.

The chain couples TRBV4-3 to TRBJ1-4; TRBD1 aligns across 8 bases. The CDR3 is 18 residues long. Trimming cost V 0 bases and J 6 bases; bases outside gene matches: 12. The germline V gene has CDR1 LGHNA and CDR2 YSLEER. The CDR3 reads CASSQDVMGGQGDEKLFF. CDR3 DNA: TGCGCCAGCAGCCAAGATGTGATGGGTGGACAGGGCGATGAAAAACTGTTTTTT.